These T cell receptor beta chains were read from a single sample in a study of molecular identifiers for immune sequencing clone quantification. TCRdb re-derived calls from the PCR reads in MiXCR, one entry per CDR3 protein. Among about 100,000 distinct CDR3 sequences listed, 20% to 25% were seen once. Material: naive CD8+ T cells from blood, with Jurkat cell RNA spiked in. The receptors stem from a human donor in good health. Some libraries in this study had Jurkat cell RNA spiked in. The CDR3 runs from the conserved cysteine through the conserved F or W. A D gene is named only where the DNA matches it firmly. Size tells how often a clone was seen (once, few, many) or the class of an expanded clone, and some rows leave it out.

j_call v_call clone_size d_call cdr3_nt cdr3_aa
TRBJ2-1 TRBV2 - TRBD2 TGTGCCCTGAGGGCTAGCGGGAGCAAATACAATGAGCAGTTCTTC CALRASGSKYNEQFF
TRBJ2-7 TRBV5-8 many - TGTGCCAGCAGCTTGACTTTCGACGAGCAGTACTTC CASSLTFDEQYF
TRBJ2-7 TRBV19 few - TGTGCCACCCGACCTGGCGTAGCCTACGAGCAGTACTTC CATRPGVAYEQYF
TRBJ2-3 TRBV6-6 many TRBD2 TGTGCCAGCAGTTACACTATAGCGGGAGGCCCCACAGATACGCAGTATTTT CASSYTIAGGPTDTQYF
TRBJ1-5 TRBV5-6 many - TGTGCCAGCAGCTTGACGTATAGCAATCAGCCCCAGCATTTT CASSLTYSNQPQHF
TRBJ2-1 TRBV7-6 few TRBD2 TGTGCCAGCAGCTTCCTGGGACTAGCGGGGACTAATGAGCAGTTCTTC CASSFLGLAGTNEQFF
TRBJ1-1 TRBV7-9 - - TGTGCCAGCAGCTTAGAACAGGGAATGAACACTGAAGCTTTCTTT CASSLEQGMNTEAFF
TRBJ2-5 TRBV5-6 few TRBD2 TGTGCCAGCAGCCCGTGGGTTAGCGGGAGTAGGGAGACCCAGTACTTC CASSPWVSGSRETQYF
TRBJ2-3 TRBV5-4 many TRBD2 TGTGCCAGCAGCTTTAGCGGGGGAAGCACAGATACGCAGTATTTT CASSFSGGSTDTQYF
TRBJ2-6 TRBV19 many - TGTGCCAGTAGTGCCGCAGGGGTTGGGGCCAACGTCCTGACTTTC CASSAAGVGANVLTF
TRBJ2-7 TRBV13 - TRBD2 TGTGCCAGCAGCTTAACTAGCGGGAGGATTTACGAGCAGTACTTC CASSLTSGRIYEQYF
TRBJ2-5 TRBV11-2 - - TGTGCCAGCAGCGTGTGGGAGGCGGAGGCCCAGTACTTC CASSVWEAEAQYF
TRBJ2-7 TRBV5-4 many - TGTGCCAGCAGCTTGGGCCGCGCCGAGCAGTACTTC CASSLGRAEQYF
TRBJ2-7 TRBV30 few TRBD1 TGTGCCTGGAGTGTAGGGCCAGGGGGCAGCTACGAGCAGTACTTC CAWSVGPGGSYEQYF
TRBJ2-3 TRBV24-1 many TRBD1 TGTGCCACCAGTGGGCCCGGACAGGGAACCACAGATACGCAGTATTTT CATSGPGQGTTDTQYF
TRBJ2-2 TRBV6-5 many TRBD2 TGTGCCAGCAGTTACGCTCTAGCGGGCACAGAGGGTACGTTTTTT CASSYALAGTEGTFF
TRBJ2-7 TRBV20-1 few TRBD2 TGCAGTGCTAGACCCTCGGCTAGCGGGAGTGGGGCCTACGAGCAGTACTTC CSARPSASGSGAYEQYF
TRBJ1-3 TRBV29-1 many - TGCAGCGCCCTCTCACAGCACTCTGGAAACACCATATATTTT CSALSQHSGNTIYF
TRBJ2-5 TRBV19 - - TGTGCCAGTAGGCCCTCAGCATTTCAAGAGACCCAGTACTTC CASRPSAFQETQYF
TRBJ2-7 TRBV7-2 many TRBD1 TGTGCCAGCAGCTTCTACAGGGGCCCCTACGAGCAGTACTTC CASSFYRGPYEQYF
TRBJ2-7 TRBV19 many - TGTGCCAGTAGTACCCCAGGGGGGAACGAGCAGTACTTC CASSTPGGNEQYF
TRBJ2-7 TRBV7-9 many - TGTGCCAGCAGCTTAGTTCTAGGAGGGGGCTACGAGCAGTACTTC CASSLVLGGGYEQYF
TRBJ2-5 TRBV7-8 - - TGTGCCAGCAGCTACGTTCACGGCGGGCATGAGACCCAGTACTTC CASSYVHGGHETQYF
TRBJ2-1 TRBV29-1 few TRBD2 TGCAGCGTTGGGAGCGGGAGGTTCGACAATGAGCAGTTCTTC CSVGSGRFDNEQFF
TRBJ1-2 TRBV20-1 few - TGCAGTGCTAGAGATACGGGGTGGGGGGATTATGGCTACACCTTC CSARDTGWGDYGYTF
TRBJ1-1 TRBV7-9 many - TGTGCCAGCAGCTTACACAGCGCTGAAGCTTTCTTT CASSLHSAEAFF
TRBJ2-5 TRBV6-2/TRBV6-3 - - TGTGCCAGCAGTTACGGGGCAGGGGAAGAGACCCAGTACTTC CASSYGAGEETQYF
TRBJ2-1 TRBV12-3/TRBV12-4 few TRBD2 TGTGCCAGCAGTTTATTATCGCTAGCGGGAGGGCCGATTATATATGAGCAGTTCTTC CASSLLSLAGGPIIYEQFF
TRBJ1-4 TRBV7-6 many TRBD1 TGTGCCAGCAGCCGTGGGGACAGGGCGATGGAAAAACTGTTTTTT CASSRGDRAMEKLFF
TRBJ2-2 TRBV6-1 many - TGTGCCAGCAGTGAAAGTCACCTGACCGGGGAGCTGTTTTTT CASSESHLTGELFF
TRBJ2-3 TRBV18 many TRBD1 TGTGCCAGCTCACCGACAGGGATCAAGGGGTCCCACACAGATACGCAGTATTTT CASSPTGIKGSHTDTQYF
TRBJ2-5 TRBV12-3/TRBV12-4 - - TGTGCCAGCAGTCGGCAGGGCGGGGTGGAGACCCAGTACTTC CASSRQGGVETQYF
TRBJ2-1 TRBV24-1 many - TGTGCCACCAGTGATAGTGGAGCTGGAGAGCAGTTCTTC CATSDSGAGEQFF
TRBJ2-1 TRBV5-8 many TRBD2 TGTGCCAGCAGCTCCGGGACTAGCGGATACAATGAGCAGTTCTTC CASSSGTSGYNEQFF